This T cell receptor beta chain was recorded in a study of T cells after yellow fever vaccination. Across the study: With SMART-Seq v4 Ultra Low Input, the fractions containing low cell numbers were prepared. Study findings and constraints: It was a small share of clonotypes that appeared in both CD4 and CD8 compartments. Secondary responses were weaker yet peaked faster, day 5 versus 15.

This clonotype occurred many times. Its antigen is unidentified. TCRdb reprocessed the 5' RACE reads via MiXCR and lists one record per CDR3 protein. The top ten clones hold 20% to 25% of a sample with roughly 340,000 distinct CDR3 sequences, 3.5% to 4.5% of them seen once. Trimming shortened V by 10 bases and J by 2 bases, and 18 bases separated the two germline ends. Germline V gives CDR1 LGHDT, CDR2 YNNKEL (reference sequence). The CDR3 is 14 amino acids. This sample comprised PBMCs, obtained 5 days after the yellow fever booster vaccination. The origin of this receptor is a young man who received the YFV17D yellow fever vaccine. The V call is TRBV3-1, the J call TRBJ2-7; possibly TRBD1 for D (5 bases). In DNA form, the CDR3 reads TGTGCCATCCCGATTCAGGGTAGCCCCTACGAGCAGTACTTC. Its translation is CAIPIQGSPYEQYF.